This TCR beta chain was obtained from a study of T cells in Graves' hyperthyroidism and ophthalmopathy. Amplification yielded TCR beta CDR3 regions, with RNA transcripts as the source. HTBI primers were employed in a first-round RT-PCR of the TCR CDR3. MiXCR, run by TCRdb on the multiplex PCR reads, gives a single entry per CDR3 protein. The sample contains fewer than 750,000 distinct CDR3 sequences, about 14% of which appear only once. Germline V gene lookup returns CDR1 PRHDT and CDR2 FYEKMQ (reference sequence). V lost 5 bases, J lost 7 bases, and 21 bases lay in between. This CDR3 is 16 amino acids long. This clonotype was observed at least ten times.

The origin of this receptor is a woman between 50 and 59 years old with Graves' ophthalmopathy. The chain couples TRBV13 to TRBJ2-1; D call uncertain. Sequencing was performed on blood. This CDR3 reads CASSLRSPSSLNEQFF. Written as DNA, the CDR3 is TGTGCCAGCAGCCTCAGAAGCCCTTCCTCCCTAAATGAGCAGTTCTTC.